The clone carrying this TCR beta chain was seen a single time. This CDR3 comprises 14 residues. V lost 1 base, J lost 6 bases, and 12 bases lay in between. From germline, CDR1 is SGHTA and CDR2 FQGNSA. The data derive from a study of blood T cell repertoires in COVID-19. About the research overall: Researchers got acute and convalescent COVID-19 samples from the United States, Italy and Spain. In each case, the material was cDNA or gDNA derived from T cells, B-cell-depleted T cells, or PBMCs.

Methods used by the authors: Counts of nucleated cells, estimated from reference gene primer amplification, were obtained. Here immunoSEQ multiplex PCR was the method, and the copy in TCRdb shows in-frame clones only, minus some. The V and J calls and clone size come from that table; D and trimming were worked out from the DNA. The sample includes approximately 220,000 clones, 65% to 85% of them seen just once. The specimen sequenced was peripheral blood. This chain connects TRBV7-2 to TRBJ1-1, with D uncertain. The TCR originated in a woman older than 75 with acute or convalescent COVID-19. The CDR3 DNA is TGTGCCAGCAGCTTAGTCGGGAGAACGGCTGAAGCTTTCTTT. Protein: CASSLVGRTAEAFF. The full variable domain, rest sourced from reference TRBV7-2 and TRBJ1-1, is GAGVSQSPSNKVTEKGKDVELRCDPISGHTALYWYRQSLGQGLEFLIYFQGNSAPDKSGLPSDRFSAERTGGSVSTLTIQRTQQEDSAVYLCASSLVGRTAEAFFGQGTRLTVV.